The 29 T cell receptor beta chains below all came from one sample that was sequenced in a study of blood T cell repertoires in COVID-19. The data were produced by immunoSEQ multiplex PCR, yet TCRdb's version contains in-frame clones alone and is incomplete. The repertoire has tens of thousands of clones, approximately 83% of them found once; the top ten carry less than 35%. Material for sequencing was peripheral blood. The receptors were sampled from a woman of 80 years or more with COVID-19, enrolled during active disease.

This clone showed up just once. V gene TRBV7-2 combines with J gene TRBJ2-1; a weak D match, TRBD2 (5 bases). The V gene's germline CDR1 is SGHTA and CDR2 FQGNSA. Trimming left V 5 bases short and J 10 bases short, with 15 bases between. This CDR3 spans 13 amino acids. CDR3 in DNA: TGTGCCAGCAGCCAAATCTTGGAGCGGGAGCAGTTCTTC. Residues: CASSQILEREQFF.

The gene calls are TRBV18 and TRBJ1-5; tentative D call: TRBD1 (5 bases). The CDR3 extends over 16 amino acids. Trimming shortened V by 3 bases and J by 0 bases, and 12 bases separated the two germline ends. Germline CDR1 and CDR2: KGHSH and LQKENI. The CDR3 DNA sequence: TGTGCCAGCTCACCCTTTGACAGTTATAGCAATCAGCCCCAGCATTTT. Protein sequence: CASSPFDSYSNQPQHF.

The V gene is TRBV7-9, the J gene TRBJ2-7; TRBD1 aligns across 7 bases. Germline V lookup: CDR1 SEHNR, CDR2 FQNEAQ (reference sequence). The CDR3 consists of 14 residues. J was trimmed by 5 bases and V by 5 bases; bases with no gene match: 9. CDR3 loop: CASSPTDRYHEQYF. CDR3 DNA: TGTGCCAGCAGCCCCACGGACAGGTACCACGAGCAGTACTTC. Full variable domain (outside the CDR3, taken from reference TRBV7-9 and TRBJ2-7): DTGVSQNPRHKITKRGQNVTFRCDPISEHNRLYWYRQTLGQGPEFLTYFQNEAQLEKSRLLSDRFSAERPKGSFSTLEIQRTEQGDSAMYLCASSPTDRYHEQYFGPGTRLTVT.

This clone was seen only once. The chain employs TRBV12-5 and TRBJ1-3; 7 nucleotides line up with TRBD1. The V segment lost 7 bases and the J segment 2 bases; nucleotides outside the gene matches: 8. The CDR3 totals 15 residues. Germline-derived CDR1 and CDR2 are LGHNT and FRNRAP. This chain's CDR3 is CASDDRDRAGNTIYF. The CDR3 nucleotides are TGTGCTAGTGACGACCGGGACAGAGCTGGAAACACCATATATTTT.

The chain has TRBV18 and TRBJ2-7; 11 bases align to TRBD2. The germline V gene has CDR1 KGHSH and CDR2 LQKENI. The CDR3 runs to 19 residues. V lost 3 bases, J lost 6 bases, and 19 bases stayed unmatched. This CDR3 reads CASSPVRGGGTSGFVEQYF. The CDR3 DNA follows: TGTGCCAGCTCACCGGTGCGGGGAGGCGGGACTAGCGGCTTTGTCGAGCAGTACTTC.

The chain joins TRBV11-3 to TRBJ1-1; D possibly corresponds to TRBD1 (5 bases). Germline-derived CDR1 and CDR2 are SGHNT and YENEEA. This CDR3 has 15 amino acids. Trimming cost V 5 bases and J 4 bases, with 17 bases left between them. CDR3 protein: CASSTGVGSGTEAFF. The CDR3 DNA reads as TGTGCCAGCAGCACGGGGGTGGGGTCGGGCACTGAAGCTTTCTTT.

This chain uses TRBV10-3 with TRBJ1-4; a weak D match, TRBD1 (5 bases). This CDR3 comprises 11 residues. Per germline, CDR1 ENHRY and CDR2 SYGVKD. V lost 6 bases, J lost 7 bases, and 6 bases lay in between. In DNA form, the CDR3 reads TGTGCCATCAGCACAGGTGAAAAACTGTTTTTT. It encodes CAISTGEKLFF.

The sample holds a few counts of this clone. The chain links TRBV6-4 to TRBJ1-1; possible D gene TRBD1, 6 bases. There are 14 residues in the CDR3. Looked up from germline, CDR1 is MRHNA and CDR2 is SNTAGT. Between the trimmed V and J ends, which lost 0 bases and 5 bases, there was a span of 10 bases. CDR3 sequence: CASSDSSRGTEAFF. The CDR3 coding sequence is TGTGCCAGCAGTGACTCTAGTAGGGGGACTGAAGCTTTCTTT.

V gene TRBV7-2 combines with J gene TRBJ2-7, with D maybe TRBD1 (6 bases). The CDR3 consists of 15 residues. Germline values: CDR1 SGHTA, CDR2 FQGNSA. Deletions cut 0 bases from V and 2 bases from J, with 11 bases between. The CDR3 nucleotides are TGTGCCAGCAGCTTAGCGACTCAGGGGCCCTACGAGCAGTACTTC. Translating it yields CASSLATQGPYEQYF.

This sequence joins TRBV6-5 and TRBJ2-2; 7 nucleotides line up with TRBD1. The CDR3 contains 16 residues. Trimming at V came to 2 bases and at J to 6 bases, leaving 9 bases not matched to a gene. The germline gives CDR1 MNHEY, CDR2 SVGAGI. CDR3 nucleotide sequence: TGTGCCAGCAGTTACCTACAGGGGTCAGGGGCCGGGGAGCTGTTTTTT. Its protein is CASSYLQGSGAGELFF.

V is TRBV7-9 and J is TRBJ2-4; a possible D gene is TRBD2 (5 bases). The V gene lost 0 bases and the J gene lost 3 bases, with 15 bases spanning the gap. The CDR3 contains 17 residues. Per germline, CDR1 SEHNR and CDR2 FQNEAQ (reference sequence). The CDR3 loop reads CASSLASGVPSKNIQYF. The CDR3 DNA follows: TGTGCCAGCAGCTTAGCGTCCGGGGTTCCGAGCAAAAACATTCAGTACTTC.

The V gene is TRBV15, the J gene TRBJ1-4; 9 bases map to TRBD1. The V segment lost 5 bases and the J segment 3 bases; nucleotides outside the gene matches: 4. The CDR3 length is 15 residues. Germline V gene sequence: CDR1 LNHNV, CDR2 YYDKDF (reference sequence). The CDR3 region is CATSGRTGANEKLFF. CDR3 in DNA: TGTGCCACCAGCGGCAGGACAGGGGCTAATGAAAAACTGTTTTTT.

The DNA of the CDR3 is TGTGCCAGCAGAGGGACAGGCCTATTCCCCCTCCACTTT. Translating gives CASRGTGLFPLHF. The V call is TRBV27, the J call TRBJ1-6, with TRBD1 identical over 8 bases. V lost 6 bases, J lost 13 bases, and 8 bases stayed unmatched. Germline assignment: CDR1 MNHEY and CDR2 SMNVEV (reference sequence). The CDR3 contains 13 residues.

The chain is built from TRBV6-2 or TRBV6-3 and TRBJ2-5, with D possibly matching TRBD2 (6 bases). CDR1 and CDR2 (germline): MNHEY, SVGEGT. This CDR3 spans 13 amino acids. V lost 5 bases to trimming and J lost 5 bases, with 12 bases between them. The CDR3 protein is CASSRSSVETQYF. DNA for the CDR3: TGTGCCAGCAGTCGTTCTAGCGTCGAGACCCAGTACTTC.

The chain employs TRBV2 and TRBJ2-7; perhaps TRBD2 as D (6 bases). Germline CDR1 and CDR2: SNHLY and FYNNEI. This CDR3 region has 14 residues. V gave up 4 bases and J gave up 3 bases, with 13 bases separating them. The CDR3 sequence: CASSVGGSNYEQYF. In DNA, the CDR3 is TGTGCCAGCAGTGTGGGAGGCAGCAACTACGAGCAGTACTTC.

The chain uses TRBV28 and TRBJ1-2; D may be TRBD1 (5 bases). With 6 bases removed from V and 5 bases from J, the gap between germline ends came to 16 bases. Germline values: CDR1 MDHEN, CDR2 SYDVKM. The CDR3 is 14 amino acids. This CDR3 is CASRTPGGAYGYTF. CDR3 DNA: TGTGCCAGCAGAACTCCCGGGGGTGCTTATGGCTACACCTTC.

The chain has TRBV15 and TRBJ2-7; 8 nucleotides line up with TRBD2. Trimming at V came to 0 bases and at J to 2 bases, leaving 15 bases not matched to a gene. CDR3 length: 19 amino acids. Per germline, CDR1 LNHNV and CDR2 YYDKDF (reference sequence). Here the CDR3 reads CATSRDLREGNPRTYEQYF. DNA of the CDR3: TGTGCCACCAGCAGAGATTTACGGGAGGGTAATCCCCGAACCTACGAGCAGTACTTC.

The sample holds a few counts of this clone. The V and J genes are TRBV6-6 and TRBJ1-4; tentative D call: TRBD1 (5 bases). Germline assignment: CDR1 MNHNY and CDR2 SVGAGI (reference sequence). Trimming took off 5 bases at V and 8 bases at J, with 12 bases between the two ends. The length of the CDR3 is 13 residues. CDR3 DNA sequence: TGTGCCAGCAGTAAGGATACAGGCGAAAAACTGTTTTTT. Its protein is CASSKDTGEKLFF.

The chain recombines TRBV10-3 with TRBJ1-2; the match to TRBD1 covers 10 bases. Trimming took 3 bases from V and 4 from J; bases not matched to a gene: 5. In germline, CDR1 is ENHRY, CDR2 SYGVKD. The CDR3 is made up of 15 amino acids. CDR3 in amino acids: CAISERWDRGYGYTF. DNA for the CDR3: TGTGCCATCAGTGAAAGGTGGGACAGGGGCTATGGCTACACCTTC.

The rearrangement links TRBV5-1 to TRBJ2-3; 9 nucleotides line up with TRBD1. The CDR3 has 14 amino acids. Germline loops: CDR1 SGHRS, CDR2 YFSETQ. With V trimmed by 3 bases and J by 4 bases, 3 bases remained unmatched. The CDR3 protein is CASSYGQGSDTQYF. The DNA for the CDR3 is TGCGCCAGCAGCTACGGACAGGGGTCAGATACGCAGTATTTT.

This clone was seen a single time. The gene calls are TRBV5-4 and TRBJ1-2; TRBD1 is a possible D gene (5 bases). CDR1 is SGHNT and CDR2 is YYREEE in the germline V gene (reference sequence). CDR3 size: 14 residues. The ends were cut back, 4 bases at V and 1 base at J, with 11 bases in the middle. The CDR3 DNA sequence: TGTGCCAGCAGCGGTACGCAGGGTAACTATGGCTACACCTTC. Its translation is CASSGTQGNYGYTF. Full variable domain (missing parts from reference TRBV5-4 and TRBJ1-2): ETGVTQSPTHLIKTRGQQVTLRCSSQSGHNTVSWYQQALGQGPQFIFQYYREEENGRGNFPPRFSGLQFPNYSSELNVNALELDDSALYLCASSGTQGNYGYTFGSGTRLTVV.

The gene calls are TRBV4-1 and TRBJ2-3; 15 nucleotides align to TRBD2. Germline V gene lookup returns CDR1 MGHRA and CDR2 YSYEKL. This CDR3 comprises 18 residues. V shed 4 bases and J 10 bases; nucleotides not matched to a gene: 15. The CDR3 sequence: CASSRQPKGTSGGPAQYF. CDR3 nucleotides: TGCGCCAGCAGCCGGCAGCCTAAAGGGACTAGCGGGGGGCCGGCGCAGTATTTT.

The chain employs TRBV7-3 and TRBJ2-3; 7 bases are a match to TRBD1. Germline trimming cut 2 bases from V and 3 bases from J; bases unmatched to any gene: 8. From germline, CDR1 is SGHTA and CDR2 FQGTGA. CDR3 length equals 16 residues. The CDR3 sequence: CASSLQGNRGTDTQYF. CDR3 bases: TGTGCCAGCAGCTTACAGGGCAACAGGGGTACAGATACGCAGTATTTT.

The chain is built from TRBV11-2 and TRBJ2-7, with 7 bases matching TRBD1. CDR3 length: 15 amino acids. With V trimmed by 0 bases and J by 2 bases, 4 bases remained unmatched. Per the germline V gene, CDR1 is SGHAT and CDR2 is FQNNGV. Here the CDR3 reads CASSLENRGPYEQYF. DNA of the CDR3: TGTGCCAGCAGCTTAGAGAACAGGGGACCCTACGAGCAGTACTTC.

This clone has a handful of counts. The chain carries TRBV12-3 or TRBV12-4 and TRBJ2-2; maybe TRBD1 (5 bases). The CDR3 consists of 13 residues. V shed 2 bases and J shed 4 bases, with 5 bases lying between them. This CDR3 is CASSLQGTGELFF. CDR3 nucleotides: TGTGCCAGCAGTTTACAGGGCACCGGGGAGCTGTTTTTT.

CDR3 region: CASSLVRGLLNNSPLHF. In DNA, the CDR3 is TGTGCCAGCAGCTTAGTAAGAGGTTTATTGAATAATTCACCCCTCCACTTT. The rearrangement uses TRBV7-9 and TRBJ1-6, with unresolved D. This CDR3 has 17 residues. The ends were cut back, 1 base at V and 5 bases at J, with 15 bases in the middle. Per germline, CDR1 SEHNR and CDR2 FQNEAQ (reference sequence).

The chain links TRBV16 to TRBJ1-5; D might be TRBD1 (5 bases). The CDR3 has 15 residues. Germline V gives CDR1 KGHSY, CDR2 FQNENV. V was trimmed by 0 bases and J by 4 bases, leaving 10 bases between them. The DNA of the CDR3 is TGTGCCAGCAGCCAATCGGTGGAGGGGAATCAGCCCCAGCATTTT. The encoded protein is CASSQSVEGNQPQHF.

This chain joins TRBV7-9 and TRBJ1-2, with 7 bases fitting TRBD1. Germline V gives CDR1 SEHNR, CDR2 FQNEAQ (reference sequence). CDR3 length: 14 amino acids. J lost 7 bases, V lost 5 bases, and 10 bases had no gene match. The CDR3 region has the DNA TGTGCCAGCAGCATAGGGGACAGAAGGTTTGGCTACACCTTC. This translates into CASSIGDRRFGYTF.

V and J are TRBV28 and TRBJ1-5; 9 bases agree with TRBD1. This CDR3 is 16 amino acids long. CDR1 and CDR2 from the germline V gene are MDHEN and SYDVKM. The V segment lost 6 bases and the J segment 4 bases; nucleotides outside the gene matches: 10. The DNA for the CDR3 is TGTGCCAGCAGGAAAGCAGACAGGGGGGAGAATCAGCCCCAGCATTTT. Protein sequence: CASRKADRGENQPQHF. Complete variable domain (other parts from reference TRBV28 and TRBJ1-5): DVKVTQSSRYLVKRTGEKVFLECVQDMDHENMFWYRQDPGLGLRLIYFSYDVKMKEKGDIPEGYSVSREKKERFSLILESASTNQTSMYLCASRKADRGENQPQHFGDGTRLSIL.